This entry concerns a single T cell receptor (beta chain). What it recognizes is unknown. Treatment indicated: roughly nine-day PBMC culture with coronavirus spike peptide pools or control peptides (ViraFEST assay). Via ViraFEST, peptide pools expanded antigen-specific T cells before TCR sequencing. The data stem from a study of vaccination and CD4 T cells after COVID-19. Notes on the study in general: SARS-CoV-2-reactive clonotypes rose nonsignificantly, with the median going from approximately 21 to 40. Post-vaccination, and not before, a median approximately 85% of reactive clones appeared in convalescent patients.

Cultured CD4+ T-cell DNA underwent Oncomine TCR Beta short-read sequencing. TCRdb re-analysed the PCR reads in MiXCR, keeping a single row per CDR3 protein. The sample carries under 5,000 distinct CDR3 sequences, approximately 15% recorded once. Germline V gene sequence: CDR1 MNHNS, CDR2 SASEGT. V was cut by 1 base and J by 3 bases, with 10 bases left in between. This CDR3 is 15 amino acids long. The source material was CD4+ T cells from blood, cultured in vitro. This chain connects TRBV6-1 to TRBJ1-3, with D unclear. The sequence derives from a human donor who had recovered from COVID-19. The CDR3 region has the DNA TGTGCCAGCAGTGAAGACACCTCAAATGGAAACACCATATATTTT. Its protein product is CASSEDTSNGNTIYF.